Included here is one T cell receptor beta chain sequence, with context. A Seattle source enrolled patients during active infection and followed them longitudinally. These data are taken from a study of blood T cell repertoires in COVID-19. About the research overall: Collection of acute and convalescent COVID-19 samples took place in the United States, Italy and Spain. Sources were T cells, B-cell-depleted T cells, or PBMCs; the material itself was cDNA or gDNA.

Trimming pared 2 bases from V and 11 bases from J, leaving 12 bases between. The V gene's germline CDR1 is SGHTA and CDR2 FQGNSA. This CDR3 region has 12 residues. In the original workflow: Nucleated cell counts were estimated from reference gene primer amplification. Sequenced by immunoSEQ multiplex PCR; TCRdb stores in-frame clones only, minus some. The D gene and trimming were derived from the DNA, and the V and J assignments and clone size from that table. The sample holds about 170,000 clones, 70% to 90% seen once. The chain employs TRBV7-2 and TRBJ1-1; a possible D gene is TRBD1 (5 bases). Specimen: peripheral blood. This TCR derives from a woman aged 55-70 years with COVID-19, enrolled during active disease. Here the CDR3 reads CASSLSQGAAFF. In nucleotides, the CDR3 is TGTGCCAGCAGCTTATCCCAGGGTGCGGCTTTCTTT.